A selection of T cell receptor beta chains follows, all from one sample in a study of blood T cell repertoires in COVID-19. The assay was immunoSEQ multiplex PCR, and TCRdb's table has in-frame clones only and misses some. Among some 150,000 clones listed, about 79% were seen once. Sample: PBMCs or T cells enriched from blood (not recorded which). The receptors were gathered from a woman aged 45-65 years who had recovered from COVID-19. The CDR3 runs from the conserved cysteine through the conserved F or W. D genes are given only for firm matches. Expanded clones are given a class, and other clones once, few, many or no size at all.

d_call: TRBD2
j_call: TRBJ2-1
clone_size: few
v_call: TRBV7-2
cdr3_aa: CASSLFAGGLTYNEQFF
cdr3_nt: TGTGCCAGCAGCTTGTTTGCGGGAGGGTTGACCTACAATGAGCAGTTCTTC

d_call: NA
j_call: TRBJ1-6
clone_size: NA
v_call: TRBV30
cdr3_aa: CAWSVQAGKNSPLHF
cdr3_nt: TGTGCCTGGAGTGTACAGGCAGGAAAGAATTCACCCCTCCACTTT

d_call: TRBD1
j_call: TRBJ2-2
clone_size: NA
v_call: TRBV29-1
cdr3_aa: CSVQQGLTGELFF
cdr3_nt: TGCAGCGTTCAACAGGGGCTAACCGGGGAGCTGTTTTTT

d_call: TRBD2
j_call: TRBJ2-7
clone_size: NA
v_call: TRBV28
cdr3_aa: CASSFQSGIAYEQYF
cdr3_nt: TGTGCCAGCAGTTTCCAGAGCGGGATAGCCTACGAGCAGTACTTC

d_call: TRBD2
j_call: TRBJ2-1
clone_size: NA
v_call: TRBV6-4
cdr3_aa: CASSDSTSGSNEQFF
cdr3_nt: TGTGCCAGCAGTGACTCGACTAGCGGGAGCAATGAGCAGTTCTTC

d_call: NA
j_call: TRBJ1-3
clone_size: NA
v_call: TRBV20-1
cdr3_aa: CSARSGNTIYF
cdr3_nt: TGCAGTGCTAGGTCAGGAAACACCATATATTTT

d_call: NA
j_call: TRBJ2-7
clone_size: NA
v_call: TRBV5-6
cdr3_aa: CASSLRLRASYEQYF
cdr3_nt: TGTGCCAGCAGCTTGAGATTAAGAGCCTCCTACGAGCAGTACTTC

d_call: TRBD2
j_call: TRBJ2-7
clone_size: NA
v_call: TRBV19
cdr3_aa: CASSIVASGRWYEQYF
cdr3_nt: TGTGCCAGTAGTATAGTGGCTAGCGGGAGATGGTACGAGCAGTACTTC

d_call: TRBD1
j_call: TRBJ1-2
clone_size: NA
v_call: TRBV5-6
cdr3_aa: CASSLGQGNYGYTF
cdr3_nt: TGTGCCAGCAGCTTAGGACAGGGTAACTATGGCTACACCTTC

d_call: NA
j_call: TRBJ2-1
clone_size: NA
v_call: TRBV4-1
cdr3_aa: CASSQGPTGRYNEQFF
cdr3_nt: TGCGCCAGCAGCCAAGGTCCGACAGGCAGGTACAATGAGCAGTTCTTC

d_call: NA
j_call: TRBJ2-1
clone_size: NA
v_call: TRBV12-3/TRBV12-4
cdr3_aa: CASSIYNEQFF
cdr3_nt: TGTGCCAGCAGTATATACAATGAGCAGTTCTTC

d_call: NA
j_call: TRBJ1-6
clone_size: NA
v_call: TRBV19
cdr3_aa: CASRGEPYNSPLHF
cdr3_nt: TGTGCCAGTCGCGGGGAACCCTATAATTCACCCCTCCACTTT

d_call: NA
j_call: TRBJ1-3
clone_size: few
v_call: TRBV11-2
cdr3_aa: CASSLTLGGSGNTIYF
cdr3_nt: TGTGCCAGCAGCTTGACACTGGGGGGATCGGGGAACACCATATATTTT

d_call: NA
j_call: TRBJ2-7
clone_size: once
v_call: TRBV7-3
cdr3_aa: CASSPSSGEQYF
cdr3_nt: TGTGCCAGCAGCCCTTCGTCGGGGGAGCAGTACTTC

d_call: TRBD1
j_call: TRBJ2-5
clone_size: NA
v_call: TRBV5-1
cdr3_aa: CASSLAGYRGTETQYF
cdr3_nt: TGCGCCAGCAGCTTGGCCGGCTACAGGGGCACGGAGACCCAGTACTTC

d_call: NA
j_call: TRBJ2-3
clone_size: NA
v_call: TRBV10-2
cdr3_aa: CASSLGDTQYF
cdr3_nt: TGCGCCAGCAGCCTAGGCGATACGCAGTATTTT

d_call: NA
j_call: TRBJ1-1
clone_size: NA
v_call: TRBV13
cdr3_aa: CASSLFVLGDTEAFF
cdr3_nt: TGTGCCAGCAGCTTATTCGTCCTCGGGGACACTGAAGCTTTCTTT

d_call: TRBD1
j_call: TRBJ2-7
clone_size: NA
v_call: TRBV24-1
cdr3_aa: CATGLGFRGSYEQYF
cdr3_nt: TGTGCCACCGGCCTGGGTTTCAGGGGGTCCTACGAGCAGTACTTC

d_call: TRBD2
j_call: TRBJ2-5
clone_size: NA
v_call: TRBV5-4
cdr3_aa: CASSPKASGGKETQYF
cdr3_nt: TGTGCCAGCAGCCCTAAGGCTAGCGGGGGAAAAGAGACCCAGTACTTC

d_call: NA
j_call: TRBJ1-1
clone_size: once
v_call: TRBV10-3
cdr3_aa: CAISDSGASEAFF
cdr3_nt: TGTGCCATCAGTGACTCGGGAGCCTCTGAAGCTTTCTTT

d_call: NA
j_call: TRBJ1-1
clone_size: NA
v_call: TRBV20-1
cdr3_aa: CSAPENTEAFF
cdr3_nt: TGCAGTGCTCCAGAGAACACTGAAGCTTTCTTT

d_call: TRBD1
j_call: TRBJ1-4
clone_size: few
v_call: TRBV2
cdr3_aa: CASRGQGELEKLFF
cdr3_nt: TGTGCCAGCAGAGGTCAGGGGGAACTTGAAAAACTGTTTTTT

d_call: NA
j_call: TRBJ1-2
clone_size: NA
v_call: TRBV2
cdr3_aa: CASSEERVYGYTF
cdr3_nt: TGTGCCAGCAGTGAAGAGAGGGTCTATGGCTACACCTTC

d_call: TRBD1
j_call: TRBJ2-3
clone_size: NA
v_call: TRBV5-5
cdr3_aa: CASSANDRAPDTQYF
cdr3_nt: TGTGCCAGCAGCGCCAACGACAGGGCCCCAGATACGCAGTATTTT

d_call: TRBD1
j_call: TRBJ1-5
clone_size: NA
v_call: TRBV6-5
cdr3_aa: CASSRDSKYQPQHF
cdr3_nt: TGTGCCAGCAGCAGGGACAGTAAGTATCAGCCCCAGCATTTT

d_call: NA
j_call: TRBJ1-3
clone_size: NA
v_call: TRBV5-4
cdr3_aa: CASSLPGASGNTIYF
cdr3_nt: TGTGCCAGCAGCCTTCCAGGGGCCTCTGGAAACACCATATATTTT

d_call: NA
j_call: TRBJ2-5
clone_size: NA
v_call: TRBV6-5
cdr3_aa: CASSYSGGETQYF
cdr3_nt: TGTGCCAGCAGTTACTCGGGAGGCGAGACCCAGTACTTC

d_call: TRBD2
j_call: TRBJ2-1
clone_size: once
v_call: TRBV10-3
cdr3_aa: CAIRETSGQYNEQFF
cdr3_nt: TGTGCCATCAGGGAGACTAGCGGGCAGTACAATGAGCAGTTCTTC

d_call: TRBD1
j_call: TRBJ1-6
clone_size: NA
v_call: TRBV30
cdr3_aa: CAWSGGQSLPLHF
cdr3_nt: TGTGCCTGGAGTGGGGGACAGTCATTACCCCTCCACTTT

d_call: TRBD1
j_call: TRBJ2-7
clone_size: NA
v_call: TRBV28
cdr3_aa: CASSSRQGEYYEQYF
cdr3_nt: TGTGCCAGCAGTTCCAGACAGGGGGAGTACTACGAGCAGTACTTC

d_call: NA
j_call: TRBJ1-2
clone_size: once
v_call: TRBV10-3
cdr3_aa: CAISEGDILVRGYTF
cdr3_nt: TGTGCCATCAGTGAGGGGGACATTCTAGTCAGAGGCTACACCTTC

d_call: TRBD1
j_call: TRBJ1-2
clone_size: NA
v_call: TRBV5-4
cdr3_aa: CASSLTGTGLGGYTF
cdr3_nt: TGTGCCAGCAGCTTAACCGGGACAGGGCTGGGAGGCTACACCTTC

d_call: TRBD2
j_call: TRBJ2-7
clone_size: NA
v_call: TRBV19
cdr3_aa: CATQLAGVHEQYF
cdr3_nt: TGTGCCACCCAACTAGCGGGAGTCCACGAGCAGTACTTC

d_call: NA
j_call: TRBJ1-1
clone_size: few
v_call: TRBV7-9
cdr3_aa: CASSLVTMNTEAFF
cdr3_nt: TGTGCCAGCAGCTTAGTGACAATGAACACTGAAGCTTTCTTT

d_call: TRBD1
j_call: TRBJ1-6
clone_size: NA
v_call: TRBV19
cdr3_aa: CASSMGTGYNSPLHF
cdr3_nt: TGTGCCAGTAGTATGGGGACAGGGTATAATTCACCCCTCCACTTT

d_call: NA
j_call: TRBJ2-3
clone_size: NA
v_call: TRBV5-8
cdr3_aa: CASSLAPTGWADTQYF
cdr3_nt: TGTGCCAGCAGCTTGGCCCCCACAGGGTGGGCAGATACGCAGTATTTT

d_call: TRBD1
j_call: TRBJ2-2
clone_size: few
v_call: TRBV5-6
cdr3_aa: CASSEPGQGWTRTELFF
cdr3_nt: TGTGCCAGCAGCGAACCGGGACAGGGATGGACCCGAACGGAGCTGTTTTTT

d_call: TRBD2
j_call: TRBJ2-1
clone_size: NA
v_call: TRBV3-1/TRBV3-2
cdr3_aa: CASSQGTSGGAYNEQFF
cdr3_nt: TGTGCCAGCAGCCAAGGGACTAGCGGGGGGGCCTACAATGAGCAGTTCTTC

d_call: NA
j_call: TRBJ1-2
clone_size: NA
v_call: TRBV7-2
cdr3_aa: CASSLGFRGSEGYTF
cdr3_nt: TGTGCCAGCAGCTTAGGGTTTCGGGGGTCGGAGGGCTACACCTTC

d_call: TRBD1
j_call: TRBJ2-5
clone_size: NA
v_call: TRBV9
cdr3_aa: CASSALQGALETQYF
cdr3_nt: TGTGCCAGCAGCGCCTTACAGGGGGCTTTGGAGACCCAGTACTTC

d_call: NA
j_call: TRBJ2-7
clone_size: NA
v_call: TRBV5-1
cdr3_aa: CASSSYRAHEQYF
cdr3_nt: TGCGCCAGCAGCTCCTACAGGGCACACGAGCAGTACTTC

d_call: TRBD1
j_call: TRBJ1-1
clone_size: once
v_call: TRBV7-6
cdr3_aa: CASSSQGGLMNTEAFF
cdr3_nt: TGTGCCAGCAGCTCGCAGGGGGGCCTCATGAACACTGAAGCTTTCTTT

d_call: TRBD2
j_call: TRBJ2-5
clone_size: NA
v_call: TRBV19
cdr3_aa: CASSALTSGEKETQYF
cdr3_nt: TGTGCCAGTAGTGCACTGACTAGCGGGGAGAAAGAGACCCAGTACTTC

d_call: NA
j_call: TRBJ1-5
clone_size: NA
v_call: TRBV28
cdr3_aa: CASSLDRYNQPQHF
cdr3_nt: TGTGCCAGCAGTTTAGACAGGTACAATCAGCCCCAGCATTTT

d_call: NA
j_call: TRBJ1-1
clone_size: NA
v_call: TRBV6-5
cdr3_aa: CASNLARTEAFF
cdr3_nt: TGTGCCAGCAATCTGGCGAGGACTGAAGCTTTCTTT

d_call: TRBD1
j_call: TRBJ1-5
clone_size: NA
v_call: TRBV3-1/TRBV3-2
cdr3_aa: CASSQGQLLNQPQHF
cdr3_nt: TGTGCCAGCAGCCAGGGACAGCTTCTTAATCAGCCCCAGCATTTT